This entry lists 8 T cell receptor beta chains sequenced from one sample in a study of blood T cell repertoires in COVID-19. The data were produced by immunoSEQ multiplex PCR, yet TCRdb's version contains in-frame clones alone and is incomplete. The profile shows some 97,000 clones, over 75% of them singletons. The sequencing input was peripheral blood. The receptors originated from a man aged 30-40 years in a cohort sampled during active COVID-19.

This clone occurred once. The CDR3 sequence is CASSRDRVEQYF. For the CDR3, the DNA is TGTGCCAGCAGCCGCGACAGGGTCGAGCAGTACTTC. This chain connects TRBV7-9 to TRBJ2-7, with 7 bases that match TRBD1. The CDR3 loop spans 12 amino acids. The V and J ends lost 5 bases and 6 bases, in that order; junction bases with no gene match: 4. Germline assignment: CDR1 SEHNR and CDR2 FQNEAQ (reference sequence).

The chain uses TRBV27 and TRBJ2-5; the match to TRBD2 covers 11 bases. The V and J ends lost 5 bases and 4 bases, in that order; junction bases with no gene match: 3. The CDR3 has 14 amino acids. Germline V gene sequence: CDR1 MNHEY, CDR2 SMNVEV (reference sequence). The CDR3 DNA reads as TGTGCCAGCAGTCCCGGGACTAGCGGAGAGACCCAGTACTTC. It specifies CASSPGTSGETQYF.

The chain joins TRBV4-3 to TRBJ1-6, with a tentative D call TRBD1 (5 bases). Germline CDR1 is LGHNA and CDR2 is YSLEER. CDR3 length equals 15 residues. The V end was cut by 0 bases, the J end by 6 bases, with 9 bases between. Here the CDR3 reads CASSQEAQGNSPLHF. Here the CDR3 DNA reads TGCGCCAGCAGCCAAGAGGCCCAGGGTAATTCACCCCTCCACTTT.

The chain is built from TRBV19 and TRBJ2-5; weak D call: TRBD1 (6 bases). The V gene lost 0 bases and the J gene lost 4 bases, with 12 bases spanning the gap. The CDR3 loop spans 15 amino acids. Germline-derived CDR1 and CDR2 are LNHDA and SQIVND (reference sequence). DNA of the CDR3: TGTGCCAGTAGTATAGAGCCGGGACAAGGAGAGACCCAGTACTTC. It specifies CASSIEPGQGETQYF.

This clone was seen a single time. The rearrangement joins TRBV7-2 to TRBJ2-7, with D perhaps TRBD2 (5 bases). The ends were cut back, 3 bases at V and 3 bases at J, with 6 bases in the middle. CDR1 and CDR2 (germline): SGHTA, FQGNSA. The CDR3 covers 12 residues. CDR3 sequence reads: CASSFRDYEQYF. CDR3 nucleotides: TGTGCCAGCAGCTTTCGGGACTACGAGCAGTACTTC.

The V and J genes are TRBV7-9 and TRBJ2-1; D is ambiguous. Trimming cost V 1 base and J 10 bases, with 14 bases left between them. The CDR3 is made up of 14 amino acids. CDR1 and CDR2 from the germline V gene are SEHNR and FQNEAQ (reference sequence). CDR3 loop: CASSLDPKPREQFF. CDR3 in DNA: TGTGCCAGCAGCTTAGACCCAAAACCGCGGGAGCAGTTCTTC.

The chain's CDR3 is CATLPLGRRVADTQYF. The CDR3 region has the DNA TGCGCCACCTTACCCCTTGGGAGAAGAGTTGCAGATACGCAGTATTTT. J is TRBJ2-3 and V is TRBV4-1; weak D call: TRBD2 (5 bases). The CDR3 totals 16 residues. Trimming removed 10 bases at V and 4 bases at J, with 24 bases between. Germline V gene sequence: CDR1 MGHRA, CDR2 YSYEKL.

The chain links TRBV5-6 to TRBJ1-2; possibly TRBD1 for D (5 bases). The CDR3 length is 13 residues. The V gene lost 1 base and the J gene lost 8 bases, with 12 bases spanning the gap. The germline V gene encodes CDR1 SGHDT and CDR2 YYEEEE. CDR3 in DNA: TGTGCCAGCAGCTTGCCGGGGGTGATCGGCTACACCTTC. It encodes CASSLPGVIGYTF.